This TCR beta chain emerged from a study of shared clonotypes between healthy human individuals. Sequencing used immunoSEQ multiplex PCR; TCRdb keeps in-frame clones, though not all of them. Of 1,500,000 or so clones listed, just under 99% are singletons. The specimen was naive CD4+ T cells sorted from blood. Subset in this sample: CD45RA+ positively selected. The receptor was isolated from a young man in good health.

The CDR3 here is CASSLAGRPNYGYTF. CDR3 coding DNA: TGTGCCAGCAGTTTAGCAGGGCGACCTAACTATGGCTACACCTTC. The rearrangement uses TRBV27 and TRBJ1-2; D might be TRBD1 (5 bases). V was pared by 2 bases and J by 0 bases, with 10 bases between. The CDR3 has 15 residues. The V gene's germline CDR1 is MNHEY and CDR2 SMNVEV (reference sequence).